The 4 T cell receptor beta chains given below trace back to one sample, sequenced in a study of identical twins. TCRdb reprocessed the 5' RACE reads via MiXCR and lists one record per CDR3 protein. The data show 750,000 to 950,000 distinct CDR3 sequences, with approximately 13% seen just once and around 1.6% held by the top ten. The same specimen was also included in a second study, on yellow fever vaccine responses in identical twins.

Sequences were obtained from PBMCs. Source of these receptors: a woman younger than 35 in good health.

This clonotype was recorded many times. The CDR3 sequence: CASRGVGGSEAFF. CDR3 sequence (DNA): TGTGCCAGCCGGGGCGTGGGGGGGTCTGAAGCTTTCTTT. The rearrangement joins TRBV3-1 to TRBJ1-1, with D tentatively TRBD1 (5 bases). The CDR3 has 13 residues. The germline V gene encodes CDR1 LGHDT and CDR2 YNNKEL (reference sequence). Trimming stripped 8 bases from V and 6 bases from J, with 16 bases between.

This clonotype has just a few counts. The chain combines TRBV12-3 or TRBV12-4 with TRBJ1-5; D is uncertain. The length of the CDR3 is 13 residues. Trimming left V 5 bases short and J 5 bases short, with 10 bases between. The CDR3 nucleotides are TGTGCCAGCAGTCTTCGGATTTATCAGCCCCAGCATTTT. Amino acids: CASSLRIYQPQHF.

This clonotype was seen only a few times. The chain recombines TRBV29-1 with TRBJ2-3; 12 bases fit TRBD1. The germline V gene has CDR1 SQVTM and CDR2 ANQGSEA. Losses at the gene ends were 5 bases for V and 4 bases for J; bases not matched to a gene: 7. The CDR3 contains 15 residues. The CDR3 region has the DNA TGCAGCGTTACTCGAGGGACAGGGGGCTCAGATACGCAGTATTTT. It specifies CSVTRGTGGSDTQYF.

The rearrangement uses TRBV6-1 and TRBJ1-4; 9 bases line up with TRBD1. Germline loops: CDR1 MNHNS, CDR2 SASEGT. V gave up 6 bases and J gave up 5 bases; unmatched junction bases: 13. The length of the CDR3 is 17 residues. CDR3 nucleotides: TGTGCCAGCAGCTCCGGGACAGGGAAAGGAGGGAATGAAAAACTGTTTTTT. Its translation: CASSSGTGKGGNEKLFF.